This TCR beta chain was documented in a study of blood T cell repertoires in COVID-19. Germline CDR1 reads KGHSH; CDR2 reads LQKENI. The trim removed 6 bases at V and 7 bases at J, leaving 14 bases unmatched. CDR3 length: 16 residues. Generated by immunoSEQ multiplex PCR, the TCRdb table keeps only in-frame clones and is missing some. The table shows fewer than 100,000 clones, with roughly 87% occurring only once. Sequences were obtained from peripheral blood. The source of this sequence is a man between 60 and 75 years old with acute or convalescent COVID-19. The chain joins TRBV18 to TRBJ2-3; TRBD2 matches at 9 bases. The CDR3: CASSLTIAGDSHTQYF. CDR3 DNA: TGTGCCAGCTCGCTCACTATAGCGGGGGATTCACATACGCAGTATTTT.